This is a list of T cell receptor beta chains from one sample in a study of T-cell reconstitution after alpha-beta-depleted transplantation in children. MiXCR, run by TCRdb on the PCR reads, gives a single entry per CDR3 protein. The table has 190,000 or so distinct CDR3 sequences, less than 15% seen once. The source was PBMCs from the stem cell graft donor, collected from the stem cell graft. These receptors were collected from a human donor who donated a stem cell graft to a child with acute lymphoblastic leukemia. Each CDR3 is given with its conserved first and last residue. A D gene is named only where the DNA matches it firmly. Only part of the rows carry a size: once, few, many, or a class if the clone is expanded.

16	TRBD1	many	TRBJ1-3	TRBV12-3/TRBV12-4	TGTGCCAGCAGCCCCTGGGGGACAGGGATCAGAAACACCATATATTTT	CASSPWGTGIRNTIYF
13	-	-	TRBJ1-2	TRBV25-1	TGTGCCACCCAGTTGGGGGGGAACTATGGCTACACCTTC	CATQLGGNYGYTF
13	TRBD2	many	TRBJ2-4	TRBV20-1	TGCAGTGCCGGACTAGCGGGGAAAAACATTCAGTACTTC	CSAGLAGKNIQYF
13	TRBD1	-	TRBJ1-1	TRBV29-1	TGCAGCGCTAGGAGGGAGCCAGGGGGTGAAGCTTTCTTT	CSARREPGGEAFF
13	-	many	TRBJ2-1	TRBV12-3/TRBV12-4	TGTGCCAGCAGTTGGGAGAACTACAATGAGCAGTTCTTC	CASSWENYNEQFF
18	TRBD2	-	TRBJ2-7	TRBV4-2	TGTGCCAGCAGCCAAGAACCTAGCGGGAGCAAATATTCCGGGGAGCAGTACTTC	CASSQEPSGSKYSGEQYF
18	TRBD2	-	TRBJ2-4	TRBV12-3/TRBV12-4	TGTGCCATCAGTTTAAGTCCCCTAGCGGTATTAGCCAAAAACATTCAGTACTTC	CAISLSPLAVLAKNIQYF
14	TRBD1	many	TRBJ1-4	TRBV29-1	TGCAGCGTCGCGGACAGGGGAAGAGGTGAAAAACTGTTTTTT	CSVADRGRGEKLFF
14	-	few	TRBJ1-1	TRBV6-5	TGTGCCAGCAGTTACAGGGGTTTGAACACTGAAGCTTTCTTT	CASSYRGLNTEAFF
14	-	many	TRBJ2-2	TRBV27	TGTGCCAGCAGTCTTATAGCGAACACCGGGGAGCTGTTTTTT	CASSLIANTGELFF
12	-	many	TRBJ2-1	TRBV5-1	TGCGCCAGCAGCTACTCCTACAATGAGCAGTTCTTC	CASSYSYNEQFF
14	-	many	TRBJ2-7	TRBV7-8	TGTGCCAGCAGCTTAGGGCGCGGTTCGGTCCAAAAGTACTTC	CASSLGRGSVQKYF
12	-	many	TRBJ2-5	TRBV20-1	TGCAGTGCTAGAGCGCCCCAAGAGACCCAGTACTTC	CSARAPQETQYF
15	TRBD1	-	TRBJ1-2	TRBV3-1	TGTGCCAGCAGCCGCAACAGGGGGCCGCTAGATGGCTACACCTTC	CASSRNRGPLDGYTF
12	-	many	TRBJ2-7	TRBV29-1	TGCAGCGTTGGTGGCAGGACCTACGAGCAGTACTTC	CSVGGRTYEQYF
16	TRBD2	many	TRBJ2-4	TRBV5-1	TGCGCCAGCAGCGTGCGGGGGGAACGGGCCAAAAACATTCAGTACTTC	CASSVRGERAKNIQYF
18	TRBD2	many	TRBJ2-3	TRBV5-1	TGCGCCAGCAGCTCCCCTAGCGGGAGGGCCGTAAGCACAGATACGCAGTATTTT	CASSSPSGRAVSTDTQYF
11	-	many	TRBJ2-1	TRBV5-1	TGCGCCAGCAGCTTGGAGGAAGAGCAGTTCTTC	CASSLEEEQFF
13	-	-	TRBJ1-1	TRBV2	TGTGCCAGCAGATCTGGAGGGGACACTGAAGCTTTCTTT	CASRSGGDTEAFF
14	-	few	TRBJ2-2	TRBV29-1	TGCAGCGTTGACCTATCTAGGGACACCGGGGAGCTGTTTTTT	CSVDLSRDTGELFF
15	TRBD1	many	TRBJ1-1	TRBV29-1	TGCAGCGTCGGGGGGACAGGGGTTATGAACACTGAAGCTTTCTTT	CSVGGTGVMNTEAFF
15	-	few	TRBJ2-7	TRBV5-1	TGCGCCAGCAGCTTGGTGGCCGCCGACGGACTCCAGCAGTACTTC	CASSLVAADGLQQYF
14	-	many	TRBJ2-1	TRBV5-1	TGCGCCAGCAGCTTGGAGGTTGCATACAATGAGCAGTTCTTC	CASSLEVAYNEQFF
15	-	many	TRBJ1-2	TRBV6-1	TGTGCCAGCAGCCGGACCCCACGTACCAACTATGGCTACACCTTC	CASSRTPRTNYGYTF
20	-	-	TRBJ2-1	TRBV19	TGTGCCAGTAGTATAGGGGACTTTCCCCGCGCGGACCTCTCCTACAATGAGCAGTTCTTC	CASSIGDFPRADLSYNEQFF
19	-	few	TRBJ2-6	TRBV14	TGTGCCAGCAGCCAAGGAACGTGGCGGCGAGACTCTGGGGCCAACGTCCTGACTTTC	CASSQGTWRRDSGANVLTF
16	-	many	TRBJ2-2	TRBV5-4	TGTGCCAGCAGTCCCGCAGCGGGTCGGGTCACCGGGGAGCTGTTTTTT	CASSPAAGRVTGELFF
17	TRBD2	many	TRBJ2-7	TRBV5-1	TGCGCCAGCAGCTTGGAGGGCGGACTAGCGAGCTCCTACGAGCAGTACTTC	CASSLEGGLASSYEQYF
14	-	many	TRBJ1-1	TRBV20-1	TGCAGTGCTAGTCCAGAAACAGCGAACACTGAAGCTTTCTTT	CSASPETANTEAFF
16	TRBD2	-	TRBJ2-2	TRBV6-5	TGTGCCAGCAGTTATCGGGGGGGCCCTAACACCGGGGAGCTGTTTTTT	CASSYRGGPNTGELFF
14	TRBD1	few	TRBJ1-1	TRBV2	TGTGCCGGAATTACAGGGGGAATGAACACTGAAGCTTTCTTT	CAGITGGMNTEAFF
13	TRBD2	many	TRBJ2-7	TRBV20-1	TGCAGTGCTGGACTAGCGGGAGATTCCGAGCAGTACTTC	CSAGLAGDSEQYF
14	TRBD1	-	TRBJ1-4	TRBV6-1	TGTGCCACCCACAGGGGGTTCCCTAATGAAAAACTGTTTTTT	CATHRGFPNEKLFF